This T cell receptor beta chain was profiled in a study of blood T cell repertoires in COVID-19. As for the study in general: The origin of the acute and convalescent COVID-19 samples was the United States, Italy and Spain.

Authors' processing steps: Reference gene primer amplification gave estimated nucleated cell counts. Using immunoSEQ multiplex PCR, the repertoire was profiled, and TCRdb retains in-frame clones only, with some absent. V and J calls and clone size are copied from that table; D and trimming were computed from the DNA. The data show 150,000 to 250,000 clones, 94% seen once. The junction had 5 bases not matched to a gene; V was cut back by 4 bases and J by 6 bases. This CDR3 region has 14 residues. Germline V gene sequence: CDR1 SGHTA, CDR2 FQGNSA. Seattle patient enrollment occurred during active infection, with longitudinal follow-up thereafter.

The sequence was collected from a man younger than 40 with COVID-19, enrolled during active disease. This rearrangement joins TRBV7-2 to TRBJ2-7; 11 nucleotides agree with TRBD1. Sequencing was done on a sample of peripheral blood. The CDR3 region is CASSSGQGAVEQYF. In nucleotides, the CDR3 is TGTGCCAGCAGCTCCGGACAGGGGGCAGTCGAGCAGTACTTC.